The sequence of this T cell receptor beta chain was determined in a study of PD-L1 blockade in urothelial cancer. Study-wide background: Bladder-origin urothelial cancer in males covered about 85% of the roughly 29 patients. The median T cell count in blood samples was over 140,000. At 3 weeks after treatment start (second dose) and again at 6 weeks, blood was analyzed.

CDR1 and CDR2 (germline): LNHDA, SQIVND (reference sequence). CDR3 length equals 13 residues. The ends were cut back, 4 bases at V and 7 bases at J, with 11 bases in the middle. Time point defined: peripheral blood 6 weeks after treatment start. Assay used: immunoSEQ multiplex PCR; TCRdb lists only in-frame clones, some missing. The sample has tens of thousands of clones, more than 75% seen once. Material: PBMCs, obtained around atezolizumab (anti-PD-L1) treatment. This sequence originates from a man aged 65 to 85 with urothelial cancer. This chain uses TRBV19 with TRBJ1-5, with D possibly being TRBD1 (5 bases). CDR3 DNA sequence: TGTGCCAGTAGTACAGGGTTAGGGCAGCCCCAGCATTTT. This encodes CASSTGLGQPQHF.